These 15 T cell receptor beta chains came from one sample sequenced in a study of cytomegalovirus exposure and HLA in healthy donors. Primers for the PCR totalled 60 Vbeta and 13 Jbeta. Assay used: immunoSEQ multiplex PCR; TCRdb lists only in-frame clones, some missing. The sample records about 200,000 clones, roughly 80% being singletons. Sequencing was done on a sample of PBMCs. The receptors here all came from a man aged 50-60 years in good health and CMV-seronegative.

The chain joins TRBV4-1 to TRBJ2-7; TRBD1 might be the D (5 bases). The CDR3 runs to 14 residues. The ends were cut back, 1 base at V and 1 base at J, with 8 bases in the middle. The germline V gene has CDR1 MGHRA and CDR2 YSYEKL. The CDR3 loop is CASSQGQTSYEQYF. The CDR3, as DNA: TGCGCCAGCAGCCAAGGACAGACTTCCTACGAGCAGTACTTC.

The J gene is TRBJ2-1, the V gene TRBV29-1; 8 bases fit TRBD1. This CDR3 has 14 amino acids. V lost 3 bases, J lost 3 bases, and 4 bases stayed unmatched. Germline V gives CDR1 SQVTM, CDR2 ANQGSEA. The CDR3, as DNA: TGCAGCGTTGAGGGGACAGGACGCTACAATGAGCAGTTCTTC. It codes for CSVEGTGRYNEQFF.

V and J are TRBV2 and TRBJ2-3; TRBD1 matches at 8 bases. Germline CDR1 and CDR2: SNHLY and FYNNEI. This CDR3 comprises 13 residues. Losses at the gene ends were 5 bases for V and 5 bases for J; bases not matched to a gene: 3. The CDR3 loop is CASSWTGKDTQYF. The CDR3 nucleotides are TGTGCCAGCAGTTGGACAGGGAAAGATACGCAGTATTTT. Using reference TRBV2 and TRBJ2-3 for the parts outside the CDR3, the full variable domain is EPEVTQTPSHQVTQMGQEVILRCVPISNHLYFYWYRQILGQKVEFLVSFYNNEISEKSEIFDDQFSVERPDGSNFTLKIRSTKLEDSAMYFCASSWTGKDTQYFGPGTRLTVL.

The rearrangement joins TRBV11-2 to TRBJ2-5, with TRBD2 matching over 12 bases. The CDR3 covers 15 residues. Germline CDR1 is SGHAT and CDR2 is FQNNGV. J gave up 4 bases and V 3 bases, and 3 bases lay outside the gene matches. CDR3 bases: TGTGCCAGCAGCTTTCAGGGACTAGCGGGAGAGACCCAGTACTTC. This encodes CASSFQGLAGETQYF.

V gene TRBV7-9 combines with J gene TRBJ2-5; weak D call: TRBD1 (6 bases). The DNA end is a closer match to TRBJ2-7, so the J assignment may be wrong. Germline-derived CDR1 and CDR2 are SEHNR and FQNEAQ (reference sequence). This CDR3 contains 16 residues. The CDR3 spells CASSYSPGQLHYEQYF. The DNA of the CDR3 is TGTGCCAGCAGCTACAGCCCGGGACAACTTCACTACGAGCAGTACTTC.

This clone was observed a handful of times. The chain employs TRBV27 and TRBJ2-7; D is possibly TRBD1 (6 bases). Germline V CDR1 and CDR2: MNHEY, SMNVEV (reference sequence). V shed 8 bases and J shed 11 bases, with 16 bases lying between them. The CDR3 is made up of 11 amino acids. This CDR3 reads CASYDRPGKYF. CDR3 bases: TGTGCCAGCTATGACAGGCCCGGAAAGTACTTC.

The chain combines TRBV7-9 with TRBJ1-2; D may be TRBD1 (6 bases). Germline V gene sequence: CDR1 SEHNR, CDR2 FQNEAQ (reference sequence). V was pared by 2 bases and J by 5 bases, with 15 bases between. The CDR3 spans 15 residues. In DNA form, the CDR3 reads TGTGCCAGCAGCTTAACGGACAGCCAACTTTATGGCTACACCTTC. It is translated as CASSLTDSQLYGYTF.

In regard to this clone: The conserved phenylalanine or tryptophan normally closing the CDR3 is absent here, so this likely arose from a read error. The chain links TRBV7-9 to TRBJ2-7; 9 bases are shared with TRBD1. Germline V gene sequence: CDR1 SEHNR, CDR2 FQNEAQ (reference sequence). V dropped 4 bases and J dropped 7; count of bases not matched to a gene: 5. The CDR3 is made up of 13 amino acids. CDR3 nucleotides: TGTGCCAGCAGCTCGGACAGGGGTTATGAGCAGTACCTC. Protein sequence: CASSSDRGYEQYL.

The V gene is TRBV2, the J gene TRBJ1-5, with 12 bases lining up with TRBD1. CDR3 length: 16 amino acids. Germline loops: CDR1 SNHLY, CDR2 FYNNEI. V shed 5 bases, J shed 2 bases, and the junction held 4 bases outside the gene matches. The CDR3 DNA is TGTGCCAGCAGTTCCGGGACAGGGGGCGGCAATCAGCCCCAGCATTTT. Translating gives CASSSGTGGGNQPQHF.

The chain recombines TRBV2 with TRBJ2-2, with D possibly TRBD2 on 5 matching bases. Germline CDR1 reads SNHLY; CDR2 reads FYNNEI. The CDR3 has 13 amino acids. Trimming took 10 bases from V and 6 from J, leaving 15 bases between them. In DNA form, the CDR3 reads TGTGCCACATCTTTAGTGAGGGCCGGGGAGCTGTTTTTT. This encodes CATSLVRAGELFF. The full variable domain, in which reference TRBV2 and TRBJ2-2 provide the parts outside the CDR3, is EPEVTQTPSHQVTQMGQEVILRCVPISNHLYFYWYRQILGQKVEFLVSFYNNEISEKSEIFDDQFSVERPDGSNFTLKIRSTKLEDSAMYFCATSLVRAGELFFGEGSRLTVL.

The V call is TRBV5-1, the J call TRBJ2-5; D unclear. This CDR3 has 12 amino acids. V dropped 5 bases and J dropped 0 bases, with 5 bases sitting between them. Germline lookup yields CDR1 SGHRS and CDR2 YFSETQ. The CDR3 DNA reads as TGCGCCAGCAGTCCGTACCAAGAGACCCAGTACTTC. Translated: CASSPYQETQYF. The full variable domain, in which reference TRBV5-1 and TRBJ2-5 provide the parts outside the CDR3, is KAGVTQTPRYLIKTRGQQVTLSCSPISGHRSVSWYQQTPGQGLQFLFEYFSETQRNKGNFPGRFSGRQFSNSRSEMNVSTLELGDSALYLCASSPYQETQYFGPGTRLLVL.

The V and J genes are TRBV15 and TRBJ1-1, with 7 bases identical to TRBD1. Germline-derived CDR1 and CDR2 are LNHNV and YYDKDF (reference sequence). V was pared by 2 bases and J by 5 bases, with 8 bases of the junction left unmatched. The CDR3 consists of 15 residues. The chain's CDR3 is CATSRPYRGETEAFF. CDR3 nucleotides: TGTGCCACCAGCAGACCGTACAGGGGCGAAACTGAAGCTTTCTTT.

The chain links TRBV11-2 to TRBJ2-7, with D perhaps TRBD2 (5 bases). V was cut by 1 base and J by 1 base, with 8 bases left in between. The V gene's germline CDR1 is SGHAT and CDR2 FQNNGV. The CDR3 spans 14 residues. The CDR3 reads CASSLAGSSYEQYF. CDR3 in DNA: TGTGCCAGCAGCTTAGCGGGGAGTTCCTACGAGCAGTACTTC.

The chain combines TRBV7-8 with TRBJ2-2; 8 bases map to TRBD2. The ends lost 5 bases at V and 6 bases at J; junction bases unmatched: 8. The germline V gene has CDR1 SGHVS and CDR2 FQNEAQ. The CDR3 loop spans 15 amino acids. This CDR3 is CASSLGLRGAGELFF. The CDR3 region has the DNA TGTGCCAGCAGCCTGGGACTGCGGGGGGCCGGGGAGCTGTTTTTT.

The V call is TRBV29-1, the J call TRBJ1-1, with 9 bases identical to TRBD1. This CDR3 is built from 13 residues. Germline V gene sequence: CDR1 SQVTM, CDR2 ANQGSEA. V lost 8 bases to trimming and J lost 3 bases; unmatched junction nucleotides: 7. The CDR3 here is CSLRTGVDTEAFF. CDR3 in DNA: TGCAGCCTAAGGACAGGGGTAGACACTGAAGCTTTCTTT.